The T cell receptor (beta chain) under discussion was sequenced for a study of cytomegalovirus exposure and HLA in healthy donors (dated by TCRdb to the late 2010s). A note on the overall study: An earlier analysis of some 600 of the donors reported 250 to 350 Gb of sequence data and 95 million to 120 million unique TCR beta sequences obtained from some 200 million T cells. An early release that covered more than 550 HLA-typed donors contained about 300 gigabases of sequencing data and around 80 million unique TCR sequences. Of the 300 to 400 genotyped donors, 65% to 90% fell in the genetic ancestry cluster associated with self-reported Caucasian donors. The study was designed to test whether signatures of past pathogen exposure could be identified by cataloging public T cell receptors. Using immunosequencing, the study profiled T cell repertoires from 500 to 800 subjects and related those repertoires to cytomegalovirus serostatus. In addition to the first cohort of around 670 subjects, a separate validation cohort of about 120 different subjects was used. The study combined high-throughput TCR immunosequencing, statistical association of individual TCRs with disease status, and machine learning to predict cytomegalovirus infection status. A later analysis re-examined previously published TCR beta repertoires from hundreds of donors and added high-resolution HLA genotyping to investigate patterns of TCR occurrence. Rather than using new phenotypic data, the later analysis identified candidate immune exposures from TCR beta sequences and from how often those sequences occurred across donors. To decide whether each TCR beta V gene segment behaved as functional or pseudogenic, an earlier analysis of fewer than 750 of the donors relied on high-throughput TCR beta sequencing. Alongside the repertoire data, information on donor age, sex, ethnicity and CMV serostatus was compiled. A later genetic analysis took genome-wide SNP genotypes for about 55% of the 666 donors and used that subset as a discovery cohort. Every repertoire in the discovery cohort had been generated on one and the same sequencing platform. Both class I and class II loci were covered by HLA typing, at four-digit resolution. The number of typed donors differed by locus: about 620-630 for A, B, C, DRB1 and DQB1; approximately 520 for DQA1; 606 for DPA1; and 400 to 480 for DPB1. About five DR-DQ haplotypes were treated as single units for association and clustering because of strong linkage in the cohort. Across 300 to 400 genotyped donors of the cohort, an average of about 240,000 unique TCR beta nucleotide sequences per donor were sequenced, and around 19% of those sequences were non-productive.

Overall study outcomes, separate from this receptor: HLA typing was unavailable for some donors at each locus, so association tests used only the typed subset. Strong co-occurrence of HLA alleles, especially DR and DQ, made assigning TCR associations to individual alleles difficult. A cluster of highly shared sequence variants was judged likely to be a technical artifact of the sequencing pipeline. In vitro tests confirmed that three of the cytomegalovirus-associated TCR beta chains recognize cytomegalovirus antigens. Most CMV-associated TCR beta chains appeared to be HLA-restricted in a later analysis, and the HLA associations seemed to be driven largely by CMV exposure. In a later analysis, TCR association rates were found to vary across HLA loci, with the most associated TCRs seen for DRB1 alleles and the fewest for HLA-C alleles. While some public TCRs were present in many individuals, most TCR sequences turned up only very rarely across donors. An association between a missense DCLRE1C variant and V-gene and J-gene trimming of TCR beta chains was found in a later genetic analysis and replicated in an independent cohort. The study listed over 150 TCR beta chains as associated with cytomegalovirus. The authors suggested that the approach could potentially be generalized to other disease states and immunological phenotypes. A later analysis found that HLA-associated TCR beta chains were more clonally expanded and had lower generation probabilities than equally common non-associated chains. The presence/absence analyses assumed that sequencing depth was roughly uniform across donors, and that assumption may not be true. In this cohort, only TCR beta chains were sequenced, and detectable features were limited by the absence of alpha or paired-chain data. Because counts were too low, 15 to 20 rarely observed V segments, including chromosome 9 orphons, were left out of the earlier analysis of 500 to 650 of the donors. Correlated functional status among segregating V segments might reflect linkage disequilibrium, but an unknown experimental factor could not be ruled out. In an earlier analysis of 500 to 650 of the donors, most TCR beta V segments appeared in productive rearrangements about 90% or about 30% of the time, broadly matching IMGT annotations. A further reported finding was that TCR beta sequences accurately predicted the HLA-A and HLA-B alleles for most subjects in the first cohort. In a later analysis, several top co-occurrence clusters were reported to appear linked to parvovirus B19, influenza, CMV and Epstein-Barr virus. In both the original and validation cohorts, the classifier was reported to diagnose cytomegalovirus status with high specificity and sensitivity. In a later genetic analysis, fewer N-insertions in productive TCRs were reported among donors in an Asian-associated ancestry cluster than the approximately 710-donor mean. CMV serostatus was the only immune exposure information available for the cohort. In a later analysis, more than 15,000 TCR beta sequences were associated with specific HLA alleles at a false discovery rate of 0.05.

To prepare the library, the immunoSEQ multiplex PCR assay was applied. The multiplex PCR relied on a mix of 60 forward primers for TCR Vbeta segments and 13 reverse primers for TCR Jbeta segments. Amplification of the CDR3 region of rearranged TCR beta genes was performed with a multiplex PCR assay on genomic DNA. The Illumina HiSeq System was used to sequence the amplified TCR beta libraries as 87-base-pair reads. The authors processed their data as follows. A later analysis counted about 80 million unique TCR beta chains across the 650 to 700 repertoires, and some 11 million of these chains were shared by at least two donors. Raw reads were error-corrected and collapsed into unique sequences with a nearest-neighbor algorithm that merged closely related sequences to remove PCR and sequencing errors. V, D and J gene segments were assigned by aligning CDR3 sequences to IMGT reference sequences. For a sequence to be retained, at least a six-nucleotide match to both a V gene segment and a J gene segment was required. A rearrangement was called productive if the CDR3 had no stop codons and remained in frame with V and J, and every other rearrangement was called non-productive. Following IMGT convention, CDR3 was defined as the stretch from the second conserved V-encoded cysteine to the conserved J-encoded phenylalanine. The earlier analysis of about 590 of the donors excluded sequences that lacked an unambiguous match to a single V gene segment. An earlier analysis of a few hundred of the donors called V segments functional above 56.7% productive rearrangements and segregating when the between-donor standard deviation exceeded 5%. A statistical classification framework was built for diagnosing cytomegalovirus status from the catalog of TCR beta chain sequences. V and J gene assignment, in a later analysis, came from comparing TCR nucleotide sequences with IMGT/GENE-DB human TR gene sequences. Using the TCRdist pipeline, a later analysis assigned CDR3 sequences along with most-parsimonious VDJ recombination scenarios. In a later analysis, each TCR beta chain was defined by its CDR3 amino acid sequence together with its V-gene family, and reads without a unique V-gene family were excluded. In a later analysis, fewer than 650 highly shared, low-generation-probability nucleotide sequences were removed to address suspected cross-contamination and a sequencing artifact. For each public chain, a later analysis derived a clonal expansion index from normalized ranks of inferred template counts within each repertoire. A later analysis computed generation probabilities with a VDJ recombination model fitted to out-of-frame rearrangements, and checked the results against IGoR. In a later analysis, TCR-TCR, TCR-HLA and TCR-CMV co-occurrence was scored with hypergeometric tests, and a repertoire-size bias correction was applied to TCR pairs. False discovery rates were estimated in a later analysis by permuting HLA or CMV assignments 20 times. A later analysis grouped co-occurring TCRs with DBSCAN, adding TCRdist sequence similarity when clustering within HLA-allele-positive subsets. Co-occurrence clustering excluded repertoires with fewer than 30,000 or more than 120,000 public chains, plus five with anomalous nucleotide sharing. TCRdb holds this immuneACCESS table with in-frame rearrangements only. Some clones are missing; in checked studies, unresolved V genes explain under half, and the rest has no known cause. V and J calls and clone size come straight from that table; D and trimming were deduced from the DNA. The sample table on file contains 150,000 to 200,000 clones. The biggest ten clones account for about 1.2% of the sample.

As for this clone: It lacks a known antigen.

The cohort consisted of approximately 670 healthy bone marrow donors. Cohort members were all nominally healthy when sampled, although unrecorded immune exposures were likely present. The donor was CMV seronegative and belonged to the group of over 350 seronegative cohort members. Every donor gave a peripheral blood sample, and the peripheral blood mononuclear cells from that sample were used for TCR beta sequencing. The Qiagen DNeasy Blood Extraction Kit was used to extract genomic DNA from the blood cell samples. The TCR sequence derives from a woman aged 55 to 70 in good health and CMV-seronegative. Sequenced sample: PBMCs.

The sequenced DNA: TGCAGTGCTAGAGGAAGGGAGAAACTGTTTTTT. It specifies CSARGREKLFF. The receptor chain draws on TRBV20-1 and TRBJ1-4, with the D gene too uncertain to name. A distance of 8 bases separates the germline ends of V and J, which lose 1 base and 11 bases respectively. The germline V gene (reference sequence) gives CDR1 as DFQATT and CDR2 as SNEGSKA. Inclusive of the bounding cysteine and phenylalanine, the CDR3 is 11 residues long. Here the CDR3 DNA is all that survives: 33 bases in frame from base 1.